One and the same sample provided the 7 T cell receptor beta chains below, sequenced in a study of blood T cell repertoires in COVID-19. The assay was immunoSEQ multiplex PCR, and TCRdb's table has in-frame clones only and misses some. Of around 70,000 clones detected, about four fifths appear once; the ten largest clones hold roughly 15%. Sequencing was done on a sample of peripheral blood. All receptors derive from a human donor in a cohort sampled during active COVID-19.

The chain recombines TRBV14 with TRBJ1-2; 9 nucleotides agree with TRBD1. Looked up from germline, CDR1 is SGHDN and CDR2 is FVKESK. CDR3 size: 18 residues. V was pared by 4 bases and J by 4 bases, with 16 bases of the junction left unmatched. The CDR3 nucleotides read TGTGCCAGCAGCCCCCAACTACAGGGGGCTTCACGCAGCTATGGCTACACCTTC. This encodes CASSPQLQGASRSYGYTF.

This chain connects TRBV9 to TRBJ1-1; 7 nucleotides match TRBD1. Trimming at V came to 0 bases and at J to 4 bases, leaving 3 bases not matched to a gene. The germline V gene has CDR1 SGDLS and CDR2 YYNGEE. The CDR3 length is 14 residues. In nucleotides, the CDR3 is TGTGCCAGCAGCGTAGTTGACAGGGCCACTGAAGCTTTCTTT. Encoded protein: CASSVVDRATEAFF.

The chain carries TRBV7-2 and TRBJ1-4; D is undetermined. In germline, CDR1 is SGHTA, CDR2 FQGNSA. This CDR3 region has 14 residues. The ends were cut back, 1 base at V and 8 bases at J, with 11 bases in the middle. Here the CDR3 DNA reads TGTGCCAGCAGCTTAGGGTTGTCGAGGGAAAAACTGTTTTTT. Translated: CASSLGLSREKLFF.

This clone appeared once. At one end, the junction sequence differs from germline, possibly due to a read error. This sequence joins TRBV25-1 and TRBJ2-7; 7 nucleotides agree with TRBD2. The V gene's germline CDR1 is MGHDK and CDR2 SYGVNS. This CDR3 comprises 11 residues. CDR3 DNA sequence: TGTGCCACCCGACAGCATCGGGAGGAGGTTTTC. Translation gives CATRQHREEVF.

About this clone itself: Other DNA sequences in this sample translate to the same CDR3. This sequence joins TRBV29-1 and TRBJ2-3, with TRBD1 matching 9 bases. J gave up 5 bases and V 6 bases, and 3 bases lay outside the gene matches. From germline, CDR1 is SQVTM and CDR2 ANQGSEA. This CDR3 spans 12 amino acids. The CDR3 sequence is CSVGQGGDTQYF. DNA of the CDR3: TGCAGCGTGGGACAGGGAGGAGATACGCAGTATTTT.

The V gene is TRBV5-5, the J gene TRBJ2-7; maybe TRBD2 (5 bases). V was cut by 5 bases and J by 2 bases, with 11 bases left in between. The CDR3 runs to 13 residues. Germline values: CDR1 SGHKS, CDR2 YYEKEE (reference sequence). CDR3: CASRNWGAYEQYF. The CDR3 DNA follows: TGTGCCAGCAGAAATTGGGGAGCCTACGAGCAGTACTTC.

Written as DNA, the CDR3 is TGTGCCAGCAGCCAAGGGGCCCATAATTCACCCCTCCACTTT. Translated, it gives CASSQGAHNSPLHF. This chain uses TRBV14 with TRBJ1-6; the D is unclear. This CDR3 comprises 14 residues. CDR1 and CDR2 (germline): SGHDN, FVKESK. V was cut by 1 base and J by 5 bases, with 6 bases left in between.